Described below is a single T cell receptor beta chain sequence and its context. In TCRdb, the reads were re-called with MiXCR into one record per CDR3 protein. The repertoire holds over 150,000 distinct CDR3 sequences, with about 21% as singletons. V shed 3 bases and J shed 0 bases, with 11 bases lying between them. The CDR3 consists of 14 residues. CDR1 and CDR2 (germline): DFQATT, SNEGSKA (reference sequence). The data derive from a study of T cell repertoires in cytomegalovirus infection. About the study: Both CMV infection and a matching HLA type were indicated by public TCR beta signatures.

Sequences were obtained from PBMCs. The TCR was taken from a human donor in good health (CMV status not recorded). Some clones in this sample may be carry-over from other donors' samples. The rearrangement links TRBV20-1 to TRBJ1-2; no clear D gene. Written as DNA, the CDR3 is TGCAGTGCTAGTAGGGATCCGACTAACTATGGCTACACCTTC. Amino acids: CSASRDPTNYGYTF.